This T cell receptor (beta chain) was identified during a study of T cell responses to AZD1222 COVID-19 vaccine. V was pared by 5 bases and J by 7 bases, with 10 bases of the junction left unmatched. Per the germline V gene, CDR1 is SGHAT and CDR2 is FQNNGV. This CDR3 is 15 amino acids long. The assay was immunoSEQ multiplex PCR, and TCRdb's table has in-frame clones only and misses some. The repertoire has 140,000 to 150,000 clones, about 92% of them found once; the top ten carry about 1.9%. This TCR came from an adult in good health. The material was peripheral blood, obtained on day 0 of AZD1222 vaccination. The chain couples TRBV11-2 to TRBJ1-4; 7 positions match TRBD1. As DNA, the CDR3 is TGTGCCAGCAGCATCCTGACAGGGCTGGCTGAAAAACTGTTTTTT. Protein product: CASSILTGLAEKLFF.